This TCR beta chain was recovered during a study of blood T cell repertoires in COVID-19. Study as a whole: Collection of acute and convalescent COVID-19 samples took place in the United States, Italy and Spain. Sample material is recorded as cDNA or gDNA derived from T cells, B-cell-depleted T cells, or PBMCs.

Original processing methods: The assay estimated nucleated cells by amplifying reference gene primers. Here immunoSEQ multiplex PCR was the method, and the copy in TCRdb shows in-frame clones only, minus some. V, J and clone size are those of that table, while D and trimming were read from the DNA. The table records around 47,000 clones, 70% to 90% of them present only once. V was pared by 0 bases and J by 6 bases, with 9 bases between. Germline V lookup: CDR1 LGHNA, CDR2 YSLEER. The CDR3 covers 13 residues. The sequenced sample consisted of peripheral blood. The chain combines TRBV4-3 with TRBJ2-7; D uncertain. This TCR came from a man in his fifties or sixties with active COVID-19. CDR3 DNA: TGCGCCAGCAGCCAAGATGGTTTAGTCGAGCAGTACTTC. This sequence encodes CASSQDGLVEQYF.